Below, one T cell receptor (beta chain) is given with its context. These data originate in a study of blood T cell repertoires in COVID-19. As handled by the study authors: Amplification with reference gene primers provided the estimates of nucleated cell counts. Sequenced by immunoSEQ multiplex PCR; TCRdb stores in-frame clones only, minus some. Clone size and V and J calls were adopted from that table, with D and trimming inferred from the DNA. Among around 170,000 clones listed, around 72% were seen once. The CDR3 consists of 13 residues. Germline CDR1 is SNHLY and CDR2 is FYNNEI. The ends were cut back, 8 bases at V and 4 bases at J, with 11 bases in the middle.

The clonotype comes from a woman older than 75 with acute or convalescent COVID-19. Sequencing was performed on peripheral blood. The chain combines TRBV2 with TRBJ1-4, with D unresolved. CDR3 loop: CASRGNLNEKLFF. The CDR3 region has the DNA TGTGCCAGCCGCGGGAACCTTAATGAAAAACTGTTTTTT.